This T cell receptor beta chain was sequenced during a study of T cells in Graves' hyperthyroidism and ophthalmopathy. RNA transcripts yielded amplified TCR beta CDR3 regions. With the HTBI primer set, the TCR CDR3 went through a first round of RT-PCR. TCRdb re-called the multiplex PCR reads with MiXCR, one entry per CDR3 protein. The sample includes 75,000 to 100,000 distinct CDR3 sequences, around 50% of them seen just once. Of note for this clonotype: Its antigen is currently unknown.

Study results and caveats: Ophthalmopathy got predicted by the model a median about 6.5 months before its onset. Researchers found most expanded thyroid clonotypes above 0.001 in blood as well.

Germline lookup yields CDR1 MGHDK and CDR2 SYGVNS. The germline V and J ends were trimmed by 3 bases and 4 bases, with 18 bases remaining between them. The CDR3 extends over 16 amino acids. The rearrangement links TRBV25-1 to TRBJ1-2, with D perhaps TRBD1 (5 bases). The origin of this receptor is a woman aged 40 to 50 with Graves' hyperthyroidism. Sequenced input: blood. CDR3 region: CASSDGGGRGGYGYTF. The DNA for the CDR3 is TGTGCCAGCAGTGACGGCGGGGGACGGGGAGGCTATGGCTACACCTTC.